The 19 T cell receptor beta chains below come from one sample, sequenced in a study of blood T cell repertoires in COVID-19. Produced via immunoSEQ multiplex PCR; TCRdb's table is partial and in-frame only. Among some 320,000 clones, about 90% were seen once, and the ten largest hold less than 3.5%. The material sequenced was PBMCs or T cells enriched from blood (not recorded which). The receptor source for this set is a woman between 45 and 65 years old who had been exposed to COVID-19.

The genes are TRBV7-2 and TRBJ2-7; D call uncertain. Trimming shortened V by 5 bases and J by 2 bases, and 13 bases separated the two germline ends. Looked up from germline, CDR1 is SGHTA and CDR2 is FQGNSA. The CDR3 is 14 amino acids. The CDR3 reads CASSPRRQTYEQYF. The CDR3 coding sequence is TGTGCCAGCAGCCCGAGGCGGCAGACCTACGAGCAGTACTTC.

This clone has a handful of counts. CDR3 DNA sequence: TGTGCCAGTAGTTTGGAGGCCTTTCCGGCTAATGAAAAACTGTTTTTT. This sequence encodes CASSLEAFPANEKLFF. The chain employs TRBV19 and TRBJ1-4; D remains ambiguous. CDR3 size: 16 residues. The V and J ends lost 5 bases and 3 bases respectively, with 16 bases between them. Germline values: CDR1 LNHDA, CDR2 SQIVND (reference sequence).

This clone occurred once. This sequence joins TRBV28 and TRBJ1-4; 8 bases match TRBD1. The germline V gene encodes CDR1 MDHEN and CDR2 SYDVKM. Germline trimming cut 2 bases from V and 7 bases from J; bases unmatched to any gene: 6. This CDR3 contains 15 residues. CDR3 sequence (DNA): TGTGCCAGCAGTTTAGGTGGTCAGGGGGCTGAAAAACTGTTTTTT. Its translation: CASSLGGQGAEKLFF.

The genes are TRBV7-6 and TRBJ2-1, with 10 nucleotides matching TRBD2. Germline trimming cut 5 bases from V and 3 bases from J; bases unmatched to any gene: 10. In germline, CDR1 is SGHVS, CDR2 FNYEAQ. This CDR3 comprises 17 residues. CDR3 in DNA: TGTGCCAGCAGCCAAAAACCTAGCGGGGGCATCTACAATGAGCAGTTCTTC. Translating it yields CASSQKPSGGIYNEQFF.

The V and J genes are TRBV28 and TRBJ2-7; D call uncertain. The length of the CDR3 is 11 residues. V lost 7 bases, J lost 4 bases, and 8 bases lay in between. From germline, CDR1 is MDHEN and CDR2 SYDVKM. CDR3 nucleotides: TGTGCCAGCACCACACCATACGAGCAGTACTTC. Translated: CASTTPYEQYF.

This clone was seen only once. As DNA, the CDR3 is TGCGCCACCATAAGGCGACGGACTCCATGTAATCAGCCCCAGCATTTT. It is translated as CATIRRRTPCNQPQHF. This rearrangement joins TRBV10-1 to TRBJ1-5, with unresolved D. The CDR3 loop spans 16 amino acids. The ends were cut back, 10 bases at V and 4 bases at J, with 23 bases in the middle. The germline CDR1 and CDR2 sequences are WNHNN and SYGVQD (reference sequence).

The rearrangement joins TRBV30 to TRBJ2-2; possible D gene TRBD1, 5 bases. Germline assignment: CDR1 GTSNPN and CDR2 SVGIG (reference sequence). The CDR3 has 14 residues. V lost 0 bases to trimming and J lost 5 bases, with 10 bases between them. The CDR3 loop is CAWSVGRETGELFF. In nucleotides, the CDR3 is TGTGCCTGGAGTGTTGGCAGGGAAACCGGGGAGCTGTTTTTT.

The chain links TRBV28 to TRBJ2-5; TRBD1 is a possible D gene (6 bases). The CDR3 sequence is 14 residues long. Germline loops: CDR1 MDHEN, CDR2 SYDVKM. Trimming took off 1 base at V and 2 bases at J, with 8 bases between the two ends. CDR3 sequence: CASSLSRGQETQYF. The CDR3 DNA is TGTGCCAGCAGTTTATCCAGGGGTCAAGAGACCCAGTACTTC.

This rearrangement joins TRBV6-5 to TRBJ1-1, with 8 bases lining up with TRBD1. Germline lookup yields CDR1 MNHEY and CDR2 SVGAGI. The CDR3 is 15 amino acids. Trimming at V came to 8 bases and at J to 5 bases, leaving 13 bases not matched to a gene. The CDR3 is CASGVINQGATEAFF. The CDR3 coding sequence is TGTGCCAGCGGAGTCATAAATCAGGGGGCGACTGAAGCTTTCTTT.

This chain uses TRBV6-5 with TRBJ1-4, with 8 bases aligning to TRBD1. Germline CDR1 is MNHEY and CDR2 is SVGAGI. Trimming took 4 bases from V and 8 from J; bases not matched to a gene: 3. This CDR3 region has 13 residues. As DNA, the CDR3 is TGTGCCAGCAGTTGGACAGGGCAAGAAAAACTGTTTTTT. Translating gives CASSWTGQEKLFF.

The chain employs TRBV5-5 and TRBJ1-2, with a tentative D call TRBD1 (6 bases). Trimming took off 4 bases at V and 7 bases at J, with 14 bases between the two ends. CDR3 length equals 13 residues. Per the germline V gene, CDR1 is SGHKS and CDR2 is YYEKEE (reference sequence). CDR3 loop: CASSPRGGGGYTF. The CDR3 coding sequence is TGTGCCAGCAGCCCCCGAGGGGGGGGTGGCTACACCTTC.

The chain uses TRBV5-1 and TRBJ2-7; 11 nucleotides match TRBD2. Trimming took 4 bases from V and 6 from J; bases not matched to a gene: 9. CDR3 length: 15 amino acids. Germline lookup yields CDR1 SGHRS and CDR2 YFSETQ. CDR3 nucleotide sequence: TGCGCCAGCAGCCTCCAAGCGACTAGCGGGGTCGAGCAGTACTTC. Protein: CASSLQATSGVEQYF.

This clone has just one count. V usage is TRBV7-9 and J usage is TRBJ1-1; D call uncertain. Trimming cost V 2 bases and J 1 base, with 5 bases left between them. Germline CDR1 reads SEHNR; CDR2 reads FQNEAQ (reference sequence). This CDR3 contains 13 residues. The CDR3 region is CASSLNGNTEAFF. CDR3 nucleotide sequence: TGTGCCAGCAGCTTAAACGGGAACACTGAAGCTTTCTTT.

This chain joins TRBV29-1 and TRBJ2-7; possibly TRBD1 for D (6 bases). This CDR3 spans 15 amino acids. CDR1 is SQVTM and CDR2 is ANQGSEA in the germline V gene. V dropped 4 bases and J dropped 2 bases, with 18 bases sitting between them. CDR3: CSVAGHSTGTYEQYF. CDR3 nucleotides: TGCAGCGTTGCGGGACACTCAACCGGGACCTACGAGCAGTACTTC.

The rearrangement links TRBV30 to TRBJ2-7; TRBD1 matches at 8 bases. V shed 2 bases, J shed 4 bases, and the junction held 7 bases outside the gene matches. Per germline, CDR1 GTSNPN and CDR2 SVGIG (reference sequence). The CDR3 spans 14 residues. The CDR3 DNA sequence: TGTGCCTGGAGTTCCGGGACAGGACTTTACGAGCAGTACTTC. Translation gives CAWSSGTGLYEQYF.

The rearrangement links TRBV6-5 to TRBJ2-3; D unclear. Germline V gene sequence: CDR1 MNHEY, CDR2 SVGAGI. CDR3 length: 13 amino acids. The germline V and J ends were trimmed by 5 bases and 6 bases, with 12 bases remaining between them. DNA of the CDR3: TGTGCCAGCAGTCTACGAACGTCTGATACGCAGTATTTT. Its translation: CASSLRTSDTQYF.

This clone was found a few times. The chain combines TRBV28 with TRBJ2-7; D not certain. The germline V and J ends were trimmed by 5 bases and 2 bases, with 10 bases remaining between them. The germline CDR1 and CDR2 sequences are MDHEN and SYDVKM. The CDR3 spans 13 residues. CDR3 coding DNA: TGTGCCAGCAGTCCACCCGAGGCCTACGAGCAGTACTTC. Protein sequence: CASSPPEAYEQYF.

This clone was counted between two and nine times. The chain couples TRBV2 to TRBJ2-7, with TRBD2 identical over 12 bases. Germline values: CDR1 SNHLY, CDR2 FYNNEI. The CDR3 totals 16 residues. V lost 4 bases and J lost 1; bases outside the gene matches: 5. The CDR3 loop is CASSARTSGNSYEQYF. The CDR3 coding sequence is TGTGCCAGCAGTGCTCGGACTAGCGGGAATTCCTACGAGCAGTACTTC. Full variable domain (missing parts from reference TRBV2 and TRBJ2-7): EPEVTQTPSHQVTQMGQEVILRCVPISNHLYFYWYRQILGQKVEFLVSFYNNEISEKSEIFDDQFSVERPDGSNFTLKIRSTKLEDSAMYFCASSARTSGNSYEQYFGPGTRLTVT.

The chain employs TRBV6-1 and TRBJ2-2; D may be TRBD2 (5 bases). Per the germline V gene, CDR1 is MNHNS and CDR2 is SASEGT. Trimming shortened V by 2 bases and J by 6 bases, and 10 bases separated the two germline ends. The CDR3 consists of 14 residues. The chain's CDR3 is CASSEFGVSGELFF. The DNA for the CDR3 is TGTGCCAGCAGTGAATTCGGGGTTTCCGGGGAGCTGTTTTTT.